The 26 T cell receptor beta chains reported below all come from one sample, sequenced in a study of metastatic and nonmetastatic thyroid tumors. No treatment had been given to any patient before thyroid surgery. TCRdb re-called clones via MiXCR from the PCR reads. The table lists some 5,100 clones, about two fifths of them singletons. The sample comprised adjacent normal tissue. The source of these receptors is a female donor with papillary thyroid cancer or a benign thyroid nodule (not recorded which). Some clones in this sample may be carry-over from other donors' samples.

Notes on this clone: At one end the junction does not follow the germline gene, possibly because of a read error. The V gene is TRBV27, the J gene TRBJ2-5; 11 nucleotides match TRBD2. CDR1 is MNHEY and CDR2 is SMNVEV in the germline V gene (reference sequence). This CDR3 region has 17 residues. The CDR3 reads CASSTRLAGPLQDTQYF. In DNA, the CDR3 is TGTGCCAGCAGTACCCGACTAGCGGGACCCCTCCAAGATACCCAGTACTTC.

The rearrangement uses TRBV2 and TRBJ1-1, with a tentative D call TRBD1 (5 bases). This CDR3 is 15 amino acids long. Germline assignment: CDR1 SNHLY and CDR2 FYNNEI. V dropped 2 bases and J dropped 1 base, with 11 bases sitting between them. CDR3: CASSELMGGNTEAFF. The CDR3 DNA reads TGTGCCAGCAGTGAACTCATGGGGGGGAACACTGAAGCTTTCTTT.

The rearrangement joins TRBV13 to TRBJ2-3; D ambiguous. The CDR3 has 12 amino acids. V was trimmed by 3 bases and J by 4 bases, leaving 5 bases between them. Germline V gene sequence: CDR1 PRHDT, CDR2 FYEKMQ (reference sequence). CDR3 amino acids: CASSFISDTQYF. The DNA for the CDR3 is TGTGCCAGCAGCTTCATCTCAGATACGCAGTATTTT.

This clone rates as large. This chain uses TRBV6-5 with TRBJ2-5; TRBD1 matches at 10 bases. The CDR3 spans 15 residues. V lost 0 bases to trimming and J lost 5 bases; unmatched junction nucleotides: 3. The germline V gene encodes CDR1 MNHEY and CDR2 SVGAGI. As DNA, the CDR3 is TGTGCCAGCAGTTACTCGACAGGGGGCAGGGAGACCCAGTACTTC. It codes for CASSYSTGGRETQYF.

This clone turned up a few times. The rearrangement uses TRBV6-4 and TRBJ2-7; TRBD2 is a possible D gene (6 bases). There are 14 residues in the CDR3. Germline V gene lookup returns CDR1 MRHNA and CDR2 SNTAGT. V lost 7 bases, J lost 5 bases, and 18 bases lay in between. CDR3 protein: CASTGYGGGNEQYF. The CDR3 DNA reads as TGTGCCAGCACCGGATACGGTGGAGGGAACGAGCAGTACTTC.

This clone was detected only a few times. The CDR3 protein is CASSLGFVGPSYEQYF. The CDR3 nucleotides read TGTGCCAGCAGCTTAGGGTTTGTTGGGCCCTCCTACGAGCAGTACTTC. The V and J genes are TRBV7-8 and TRBJ2-7, with no clear D. V lost 1 base to trimming and J lost 0 bases, with 13 bases between them. The CDR3 is 16 residues long. Germline values: CDR1 SGHVS, CDR2 FQNEAQ.

The rearrangement uses TRBV18 and TRBJ2-2; D gene unclear. Trimming shortened V by 2 bases and J by 9 bases, and 10 bases separated the two germline ends. The CDR3 covers 13 residues. Germline V lookup: CDR1 KGHSH, CDR2 LQKENI. The CDR3 bases are TGTGCCAGCTCACCATCTGGCCGCCGGGAGCTGTTTTTT. Its translation is CASSPSGRRELFF.

The genes are TRBV3-1 and TRBJ2-3, with D hard to call. Germline V lookup: CDR1 LGHDT, CDR2 YNNKEL (reference sequence). V was pared by 2 bases and J by 5 bases, with 8 bases between. The CDR3 is made up of 13 amino acids. The DNA of the CDR3 is TGTGCCAGCAGCCAAAGCGCCGGAGATACGCAGTATTTT. This translates into CASSQSAGDTQYF.

The chain recombines TRBV19 with TRBJ1-2; no reliable D call. This CDR3 is built from 15 residues. V lost 5 bases to trimming and J lost 2 bases, with 15 bases between them. CDR1 and CDR2 from the germline V gene are LNHDA and SQIVND (reference sequence). CDR3 bases: TGTGCCAGTAGTCAGGACCACACGGCCAACTATGGCTACACCTTC. It specifies CASSQDHTANYGYTF.

The chain carries TRBV20-1 and TRBJ1-3; D might be TRBD1 (6 bases). Germline lookup yields CDR1 DFQATT and CDR2 SNEGSKA (reference sequence). Trimming pared 0 bases from V and 0 bases from J, leaving 12 bases between. This CDR3 region has 16 residues. In DNA, the CDR3 is TGCAGTGCTAGAGATAGCGGGGGCCACTCTGGAAACACCATATATTTT. This translates into CSARDSGGHSGNTIYF.

This clone was found a few times. The chain is built from TRBV6-2 or TRBV6-3 and TRBJ1-6, with no clear D. Germline V gene lookup returns CDR1 MNHEY and CDR2 SVGEGT. This CDR3 region has 11 residues. Between the trimmed V and J ends, which lost 2 bases and 7 bases, there was a span of 0 bases. The DNA for the CDR3 is TGTGCCAGCAGTTACAATTCACCCCTCCACTTT. This sequence encodes CASSYNSPLHF.

This clone was detected a few times. One end of the junction does not line up with germline, which may come from a read error. The chain uses TRBV6-5 and TRBJ1-2; no clear D. This CDR3 contains 10 residues. Germline V gene data show CDR1 as MNHEY and CDR2 as SVGAGI. The CDR3 sequence is CASIYDGYTF. Written as DNA, the CDR3 is TGTGCCAGCATTTACGATGGCTACACCTTC.

The chain recombines TRBV28 with TRBJ1-4; TRBD1 is a possible D gene (5 bases). V was cut by 3 bases and J by 4 bases, with 9 bases left in between. This CDR3 is built from 14 residues. Germline lookup yields CDR1 MDHEN and CDR2 SYDVKM. The CDR3 is CASSFQGGNEKLFF. The CDR3, as DNA: TGTGCCAGCAGTTTCCAGGGAGGTAATGAAAAACTGTTTTTT.

The chain joins TRBV7-3 to TRBJ2-1; 7 bases are a match to TRBD2. CDR3 size: 14 residues. The germline gives CDR1 SGHTA, CDR2 FQGTGA. J lost 4 bases, V lost 5 bases, and 5 bases had no gene match. The DNA of the CDR3 is TGTGCCAGCAGCCCGGGACTAAGTTACAATGAGCAGTTCTTC. Its translation is CASSPGLSYNEQFF.

This clone has just a few counts. CDR3 nucleotide sequence: TGTGCTAGTGGCCCCGGTAGGGGGCGAACCTACGAGCAGTACTTC. Its protein is CASGPGRGRTYEQYF. The gene calls are TRBV12-5 and TRBJ2-7, with 7 bases lining up with TRBD1. V lost 6 bases and J lost 2; bases outside the gene matches: 10. The germline V gene encodes CDR1 LGHNT and CDR2 FRNRAP. The CDR3 runs to 15 residues. Filled out from reference TRBV12-5 and TRBJ2-7, the complete variable domain reads DARVTQTPRHKVTEMGQEVTMRCQPILGHNTVFWYRQTMMQGLELLAYFRNRAPLDDSGMPKDRFSAEMPDATLATLKIQPSEPRDSAVYFCASGPGRGRTYEQYFGPGTRLTVT.

This clone came up a few times. The chain employs TRBV30 and TRBJ1-1; D might be TRBD1 (5 bases). Trimming stripped 1 base from V and 6 bases from J, with 12 bases between. The CDR3 has 13 amino acids. Germline lookup yields CDR1 GTSNPN and CDR2 SVGIG (reference sequence). The DNA for the CDR3 is TGTGCCTGGAGTGCCGGTATGGGGGCTGAAGCTTTCTTT. It yields the protein CAWSAGMGAEAFF.

This sequence joins TRBV28 and TRBJ1-1; D is perhaps TRBD1 (5 bases). With 3 bases removed from V and 4 bases from J, the gap between germline ends came to 9 bases. This CDR3 region has 13 residues. Germline CDR1 reads MDHEN; CDR2 reads SYDVKM. The CDR3 nucleotides read TGTGCCAGCAGTTTGAGAGGGGCCACTGAAGCTTTCTTT. Protein product: CASSLRGATEAFF.

The CDR3 loop reads CASRTGYSGNTIYF. The CDR3 DNA reads as TGTGCCAGCAGAACAGGGTATTCTGGAAACACCATATATTTT. The rearrangement joins TRBV6-1 to TRBJ1-3, with D possibly TRBD1 on 6 matching bases. Trimming stripped 6 bases from V and 1 base from J, with 10 bases between. This CDR3 is 14 amino acids long. Germline-derived CDR1 and CDR2 are MNHNS and SASEGT.

A remark on this clone: The junction departs from the called germline gene at one end, perhaps through a read error. The CDR3 is CASRAIGSDEHYF. The CDR3 nucleotides read TGTGCCAGCAGGGCTATCGGGAGTGACGAGCATTACTTC. The genes are TRBV6-1 and TRBJ2-7; tentatively, D is TRBD2 (6 bases). The germline V gene encodes CDR1 MNHNS and CDR2 SASEGT. This CDR3 comprises 13 residues.

In the case of this clone: An end of the junction does not agree with germline; a read error may underlie this. The rearrangement links TRBV11-3 to TRBJ1-1, with D maybe TRBD1 (6 bases). CDR3 length: 13 amino acids. The germline gives CDR1 SGHNT, CDR2 YENEEA. CDR3 residues: CVSSPQGDTEAFF. Here the CDR3 DNA reads TGTGTCAGCAGCCCACAGGGTGACACTGAAGCTTTCTTT.

V is TRBV12-3 or TRBV12-4 and J is TRBJ2-7; D is possibly TRBD1 or TRBD2 (6 bases each). The CDR3 has 13 amino acids. V was cut by 5 bases and J by 7 bases, with 15 bases left in between. Here the CDR3 DNA reads TGTGCCAGCAGTCCTTCCCAGGGGAGGGAGCAGTACTTC. This gives the protein CASSPSQGREQYF.

The CDR3 protein is CSAATSGGYQETQYF. The CDR3, as DNA: TGCAGTGCTGCTACTAGCGGGGGTTACCAAGAGACCCAGTACTTC. This chain connects TRBV20-1 to TRBJ2-5, with TRBD2 matching 11 bases. CDR3 length: 15 amino acids. Germline V gene lookup returns CDR1 DFQATT and CDR2 SNEGSKA (reference sequence). The ends lost 5 bases at V and 0 bases at J; junction bases unmatched: 5.

At least ten counts were recorded for this clone. The sample holds other DNA sequences that translate to the same CDR3. The genes are TRBV4-1 and TRBJ2-1; TRBD2 matches 12 bases. This CDR3 spans 17 amino acids. The germline V gene has CDR1 MGHRA and CDR2 YSYEKL. J lost 6 bases, V lost 3 bases, and 9 bases had no gene match. The CDR3 spells CASSQTSGGAGGNEQFF. The CDR3 bases are TGCGCCAGCAGCCAGACTAGCGGGGGTGCGGGGGGCAATGAGCAGTTCTTC.

This clone was recorded only once. The chain uses TRBV5-1 and TRBJ2-7; 7 bases fit TRBD2. This CDR3 comprises 16 residues. After removal of 0 bases from V and 2 bases from J, the junction contained 8 bases not matched to a gene. In germline, CDR1 is SGHRS, CDR2 YFSETQ. CDR3 protein: CASSLEGPGGPYEQYF. DNA of the CDR3: TGCGCCAGCAGCTTGGAAGGCCCGGGAGGTCCCTACGAGCAGTACTTC.

This clone occurred a few times. Germline and junction disagree at one end, which may indicate a read error. J is TRBJ1-1 and V is TRBV6-5, with D unresolved. Germline lookup yields CDR1 MNHEY and CDR2 SVGAGI. CDR3 length: 15 residues. The CDR3 loop reads CASGYSVGSNTEAFF. In nucleotides, the CDR3 is TGTGCCAGCGGTTACTCGGTGGGGTCAAACACTGAAGCTTTCTTT.

The chain couples TRBV5-1 to TRBJ1-2; TRBD1 might be the D (5 bases). Between the trimmed V and J ends, which lost 0 bases and 7 bases, there was a span of 13 bases. The CDR3 extends over 14 amino acids. Germline V CDR1 and CDR2: SGHRS, YFSETQ. CDR3 nucleotide sequence: TGCGCCAGCAGCTTGGTGGGGGAGTCCTCTGGCTACACCTTC. It translates to CASSLVGESSGYTF.